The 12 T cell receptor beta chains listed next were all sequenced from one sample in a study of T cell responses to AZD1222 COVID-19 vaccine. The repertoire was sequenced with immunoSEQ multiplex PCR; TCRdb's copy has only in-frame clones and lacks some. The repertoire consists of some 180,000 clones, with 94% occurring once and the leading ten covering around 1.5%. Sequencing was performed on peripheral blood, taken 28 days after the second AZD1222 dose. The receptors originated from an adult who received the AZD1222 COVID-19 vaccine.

The CDR3 bases are TGTGCCAGCAGCTTAGGGGGGTGGCAGGACCTCTCCTACGAGCAGTACTTC. Amino acid sequence: CASSLGGWQDLSYEQYF. The chain carries TRBV11-3 and TRBJ2-7, with D perhaps assigned TRBD1 or TRBD2 (5 bases each). CDR3 length: 17 amino acids. Trimming took off 1 base at V and 0 bases at J, with 16 bases between the two ends. Germline assignment: CDR1 SGHNT and CDR2 YENEEA.

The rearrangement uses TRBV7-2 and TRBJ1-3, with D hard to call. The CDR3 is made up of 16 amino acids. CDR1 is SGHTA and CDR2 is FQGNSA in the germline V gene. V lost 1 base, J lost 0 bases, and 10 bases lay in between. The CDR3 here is CASSLVGMSSGNTIYF. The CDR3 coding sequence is TGTGCCAGCAGCTTAGTGGGGATGAGCTCTGGAAACACCATATATTTT.

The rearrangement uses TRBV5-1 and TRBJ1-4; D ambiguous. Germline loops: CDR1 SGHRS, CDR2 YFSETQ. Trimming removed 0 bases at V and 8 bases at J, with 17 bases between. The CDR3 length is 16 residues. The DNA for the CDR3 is TGCGCCAGCAGCTTGGACGCGACGGCCACATGGGAAAAACTGTTTTTT. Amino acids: CASSLDATATWEKLFF.

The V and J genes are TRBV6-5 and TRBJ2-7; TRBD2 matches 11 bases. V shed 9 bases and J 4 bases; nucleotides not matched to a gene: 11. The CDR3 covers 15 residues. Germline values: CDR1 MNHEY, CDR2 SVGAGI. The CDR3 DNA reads TGTGCCAGTGTCTGGGGGACTAGCGGTTATTACGAGCAGTACTTC. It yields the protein CASVWGTSGYYEQYF.

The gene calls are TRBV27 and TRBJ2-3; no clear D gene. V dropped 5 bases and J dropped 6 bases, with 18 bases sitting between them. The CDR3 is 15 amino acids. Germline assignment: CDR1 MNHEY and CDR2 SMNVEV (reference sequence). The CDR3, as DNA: TGTGCCAGCAGTCCCCTGGCCTCGCCGCTTGATACGCAGTATTTT. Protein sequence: CASSPLASPLDTQYF.

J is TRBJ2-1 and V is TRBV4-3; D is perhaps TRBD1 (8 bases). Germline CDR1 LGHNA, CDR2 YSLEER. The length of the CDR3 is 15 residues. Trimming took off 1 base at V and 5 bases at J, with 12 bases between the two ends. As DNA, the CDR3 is TGCGCCAGCAGCCAAGGGACAGGGAGGGACAATGAGCAGTTCTTC. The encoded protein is CASSQGTGRDNEQFF.

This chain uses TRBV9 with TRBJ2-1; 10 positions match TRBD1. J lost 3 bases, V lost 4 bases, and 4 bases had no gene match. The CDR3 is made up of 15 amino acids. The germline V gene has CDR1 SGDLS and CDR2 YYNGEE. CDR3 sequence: CASSLGTGDYNEQFF. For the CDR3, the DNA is TGTGCCAGCAGCTTGGGGACAGGGGACTACAATGAGCAGTTCTTC.

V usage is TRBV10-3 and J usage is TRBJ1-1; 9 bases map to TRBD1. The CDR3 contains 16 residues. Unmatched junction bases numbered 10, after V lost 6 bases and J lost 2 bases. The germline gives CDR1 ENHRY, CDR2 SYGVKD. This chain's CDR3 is CAIRDDHRGRNTEAFF. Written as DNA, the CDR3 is TGTGCCATCAGGGATGATCACAGGGGGCGAAACACTGAAGCTTTCTTT.

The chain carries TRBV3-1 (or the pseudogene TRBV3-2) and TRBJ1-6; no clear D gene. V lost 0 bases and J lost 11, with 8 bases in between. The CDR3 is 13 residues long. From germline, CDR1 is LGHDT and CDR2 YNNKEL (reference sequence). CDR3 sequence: CASSQETTTPLHF. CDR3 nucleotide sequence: TGTGCCAGCAGCCAAGAAACGACCACACCCCTCCACTTT.

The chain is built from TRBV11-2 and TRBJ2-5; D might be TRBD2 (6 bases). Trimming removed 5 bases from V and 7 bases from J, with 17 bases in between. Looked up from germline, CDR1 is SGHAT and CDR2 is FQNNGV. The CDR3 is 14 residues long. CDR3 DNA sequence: TGTGCCAGCAGCCCGGGACTCGGAAGAGGGACCCAGTACTTC. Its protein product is CASSPGLGRGTQYF.

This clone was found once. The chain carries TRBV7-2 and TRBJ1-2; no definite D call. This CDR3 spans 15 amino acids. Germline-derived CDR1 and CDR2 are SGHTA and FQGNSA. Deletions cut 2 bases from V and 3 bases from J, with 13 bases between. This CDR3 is CASSLSWRGDYGYTF. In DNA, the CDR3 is TGTGCCAGCAGCTTATCATGGCGGGGAGACTATGGCTACACCTTC.

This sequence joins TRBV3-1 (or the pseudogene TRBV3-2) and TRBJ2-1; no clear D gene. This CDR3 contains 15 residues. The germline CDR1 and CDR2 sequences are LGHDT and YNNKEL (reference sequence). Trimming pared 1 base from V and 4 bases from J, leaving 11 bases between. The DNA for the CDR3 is TGTGCCAGCAGCCAAGCCTCACTTCCGTACAATGAGCAGTTCTTC. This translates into CASSQASLPYNEQFF.